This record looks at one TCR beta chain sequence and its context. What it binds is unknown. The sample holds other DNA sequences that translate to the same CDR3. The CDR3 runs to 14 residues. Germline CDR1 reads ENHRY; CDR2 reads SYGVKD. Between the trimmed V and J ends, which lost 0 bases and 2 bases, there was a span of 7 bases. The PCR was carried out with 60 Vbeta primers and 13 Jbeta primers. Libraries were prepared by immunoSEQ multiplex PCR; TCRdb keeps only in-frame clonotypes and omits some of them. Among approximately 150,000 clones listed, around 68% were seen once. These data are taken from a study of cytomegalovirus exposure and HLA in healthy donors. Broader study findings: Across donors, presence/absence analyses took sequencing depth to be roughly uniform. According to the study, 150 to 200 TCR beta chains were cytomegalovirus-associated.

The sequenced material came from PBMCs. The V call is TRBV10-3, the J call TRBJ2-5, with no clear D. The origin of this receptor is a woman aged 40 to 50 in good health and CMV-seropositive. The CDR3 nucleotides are TGTGCCATCAGTGAGTCTACAGAACAAGAGACCCAGTACTTC. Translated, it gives CAISESTEQETQYF.